This TCR beta chain comes out of a study of blood T cell repertoires in COVID-19. Study at large: Specimens from acute and convalescent COVID-19 originated in the United States, Italy and Spain.

CDR1 and CDR2 from the germline V gene are SEHNR and FQNEAQ (reference sequence). The junction had 2 bases not matched to a gene; V was cut back by 4 bases and J by 0 bases. This CDR3 is built from 14 residues. TCRdb's copy holds only in-frame clones and misses some; the assay was immunoSEQ multiplex PCR. The sample has fewer than 350,000 clones, 80% to 90% seen once. Followed over time, Seattle patients had been enrolled while infection was active. This clonotype was sampled from a woman aged 25-40 years with COVID-19, enrolled during active disease. The rearrangement uses TRBV7-9 and TRBJ1-1, with 7 positions matching TRBD1. Sequencing used peripheral blood. The DNA for the CDR3 is TGTGCCAGCAGCTACGGACAGGTGAACACTGAAGCTTTCTTT. Protein sequence: CASSYGQVNTEAFF.